The 2 T cell receptor beta chains presented below share a single source sample, sequenced in a study of T cells in Graves' hyperthyroidism and ophthalmopathy (dated by TCRdb to 2018 to 2020). The library was generated by multiplex PCR. Sequencing relied on an Illumina HiSeq 2000. Amplification of TCR beta CDR3 regions was carried out from RNA transcripts. The TCR CDR3 was subjected to a first round of RT-PCR using the HTBI primer set and the Qiagen OneStep RT-PCR kit. TCRdb reworked the public reads: Q25 trimming with fastp, MiXCR clone assembly, productive beta chains retained. Merged by CDR3 protein, the rows form single entries marked with the most common genes and DNA. Within this sample are 600,000 or so distinct CDR3 sequences, with over 12% of them counted one time only. About 7% of the sample comes from the top ten. Input material: blood. These receptors were obtained from a young woman with Graves' ophthalmopathy.

The table lists this clonotype with a few counts. This sequence joins TRBV19 and TRBJ2-1, with 9 bases matching TRBD2. The trim removed 3 bases at V and 9 bases at J, leaving 9 bases unmatched. CDR1 is LNHDA and CDR2 is SQIVND in the germline V gene (reference sequence). The CDR3 is 15 amino acids. The CDR3 spells CASSMVAGAPGEQFF. CDR3 DNA sequence: TGTGCCAGTAGTATGGTAGCGGGAGCCCCCGGTGAGCAGTTCTTC.

In its sample, this clonotype was seen many times. V and J are TRBV7-9 and TRBJ2-1; a weak D match, TRBD1 (7 bases). CDR1 and CDR2 from the germline V gene are SEHNR and FQNEAQ (reference sequence). This CDR3 has 16 residues. Trimming removed 5 bases from V and 4 bases from J, with 18 bases in between. The CDR3: CASSLPTGRPYNEQFF. The DNA of the CDR3 is TGTGCCAGCAGCCTACCGACAGGGAGGCCTTACAATGAGCAGTTCTTC.